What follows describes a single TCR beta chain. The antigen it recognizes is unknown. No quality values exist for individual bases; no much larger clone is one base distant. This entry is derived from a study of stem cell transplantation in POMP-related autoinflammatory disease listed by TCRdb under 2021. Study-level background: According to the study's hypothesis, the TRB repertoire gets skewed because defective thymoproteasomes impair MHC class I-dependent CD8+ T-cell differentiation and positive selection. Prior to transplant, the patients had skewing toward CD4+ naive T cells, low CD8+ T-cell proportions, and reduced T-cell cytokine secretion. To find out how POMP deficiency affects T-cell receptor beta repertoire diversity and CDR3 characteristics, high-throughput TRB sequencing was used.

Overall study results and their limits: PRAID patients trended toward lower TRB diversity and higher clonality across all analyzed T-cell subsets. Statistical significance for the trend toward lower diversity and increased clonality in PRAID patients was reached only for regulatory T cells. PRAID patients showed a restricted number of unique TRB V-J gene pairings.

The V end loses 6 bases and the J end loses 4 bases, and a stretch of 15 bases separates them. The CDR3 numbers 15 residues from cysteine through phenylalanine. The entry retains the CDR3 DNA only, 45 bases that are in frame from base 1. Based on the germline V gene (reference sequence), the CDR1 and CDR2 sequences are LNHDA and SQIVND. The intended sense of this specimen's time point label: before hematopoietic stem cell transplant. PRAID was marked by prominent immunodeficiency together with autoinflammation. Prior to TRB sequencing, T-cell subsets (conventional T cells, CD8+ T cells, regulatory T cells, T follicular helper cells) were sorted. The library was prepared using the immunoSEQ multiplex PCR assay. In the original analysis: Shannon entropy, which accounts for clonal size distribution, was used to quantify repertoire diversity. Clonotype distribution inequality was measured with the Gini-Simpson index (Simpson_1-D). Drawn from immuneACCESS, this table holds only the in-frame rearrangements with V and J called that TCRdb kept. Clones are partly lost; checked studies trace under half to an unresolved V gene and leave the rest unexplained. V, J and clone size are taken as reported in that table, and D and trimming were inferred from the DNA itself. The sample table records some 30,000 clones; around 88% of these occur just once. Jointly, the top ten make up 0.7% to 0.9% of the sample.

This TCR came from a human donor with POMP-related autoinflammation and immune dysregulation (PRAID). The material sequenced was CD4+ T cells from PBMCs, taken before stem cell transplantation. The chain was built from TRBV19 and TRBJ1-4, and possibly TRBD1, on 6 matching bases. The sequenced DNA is TGTGCCAGTAGCGGCGAGACAGGCTTTAATGAAAAACTGTTTTTT. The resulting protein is CASSGETGFNEKLFF. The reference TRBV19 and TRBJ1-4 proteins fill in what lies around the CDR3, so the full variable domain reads DGGITQSPKYLFRKEGQNVTLSCEQNLNHDAMYWYRQDPGQGLRLIYYSQIVNDFQKGDIAEGYSVSREKKESFPLTVTSAQKNPTAFYLCASSGETGFNEKLFFGSGTQLSVL.